The next 9 T cell receptor beta chains were all read from a single sample in a study of T cells in Graves' hyperthyroidism and ophthalmopathy. Using RNA transcripts as the source, TCR beta CDR3 regions were amplified. HTBI primers drove first-round RT-PCR of the TCR CDR3. TCRdb re-called the multiplex PCR reads through MiXCR, storing one row per CDR3 protein. The sample has more than 300,000 distinct CDR3 sequences, about 18% seen once; the top ten hold 30% to 40%. The material sequenced was blood. The receptors were sampled from a woman aged 25 to 45 with Graves' hyperthyroidism that later progressed to Graves' ophthalmopathy.

This clonotype was found many times. The CDR3 sequence: CASSTPYEQYF. The CDR3 bases are TGTGCCAGCAGCACACCCTACGAGCAGTACTTC. The chain combines TRBV6-1 with TRBJ2-7; D unclear. CDR1 MNHNS and CDR2 SASEGT come from the germline V gene. V dropped 6 bases and J dropped 2 bases, with 5 bases sitting between them. This CDR3 comprises 11 residues.

This clonotype was seen a few times. The chain joins TRBV5-5 to TRBJ2-5; D perhaps matches TRBD2 (5 bases). CDR3 size: 15 residues. CDR1 SGHKS and CDR2 YYEKEE come from the germline V gene (reference sequence). The germline V and J ends were trimmed by 6 bases and 0 bases, with 15 bases remaining between them. CDR3 in DNA: TGTGCCAGCACATCCTCGCCGGGGTACCAAGAGACCCAGTACTTC. This codes for CASTSSPGYQETQYF.

The chain employs TRBV30 and TRBJ2-5; 9 bases align to TRBD1. Germline CDR1 reads GTSNPN; CDR2 reads SVGIG (reference sequence). The CDR3 sequence is 14 residues long. Trimming at V came to 2 bases and at J to 13 bases, leaving 14 bases not matched to a gene. This chain's CDR3 is CAWSPGTGNPLPYF. DNA for the CDR3: TGTGCCTGGAGTCCCGGGACAGGGAATCCACTTCCGTACTTC.

The chain is built from TRBV28 and TRBJ2-7; the match to TRBD1 covers 9 bases. The CDR3 spans 15 residues. The V gene's germline CDR1 is MDHEN and CDR2 SYDVKM. J was trimmed by 3 bases and V by 6 bases; bases with no gene match: 9. The CDR3 protein is CASRTPGQGSYEQYF. For the CDR3, the DNA is TGTGCCAGCAGGACTCCGGGACAGGGTAGCTACGAGCAGTACTTC.

This clonotype came up a few times. One junction end disagrees with the germline gene, perhaps due to a read error. V gene TRBV6-2 or TRBV6-3 combines with J gene TRBJ1-6; D remains ambiguous. The CDR3 consists of 16 residues. CDR1 and CDR2 from the germline V gene are MNHEY and SVGEGT. DNA for the CDR3: TGTGCCGGCAGACCTCCGGCAATCTCCTATAATTCACCCCTCCACTTT. Protein product: CAGRPPAISYNSPLHF.

About this clonotype itself: The junction does not match germline at one end; this may be a read error. The rearrangement uses TRBV10-2 and TRBJ2-5; D not resolved. Germline CDR1 is WSHSY and CDR2 is SAAADI. The CDR3 has 14 amino acids. This chain's CDR3 is CASATELAFFNNNF. The CDR3 coding sequence is TGCGCCAGCGCCACAGAACTTGCTTTTTTCAACAACAACTTC.

This clonotype was seen only a few times. The CDR3 bases are TGCGCCAGCAGCCCCCATCCGTCCGGCGGTTCCTACGAGCAGTACTTC. Translating gives CASSPHPSGGSYEQYF. V and J are TRBV4-1 and TRBJ2-7; D uncertain. Germline V gives CDR1 MGHRA, CDR2 YSYEKL. The CDR3 length is 16 residues. Trimming shortened V by 4 bases and J by 1 base, and 17 bases separated the two germline ends.

In its sample, this clonotype was seen many times. The chain carries TRBV18 and TRBJ1-2, with 9 bases lining up with TRBD1. CDR1 and CDR2 (germline): KGHSH, LQKENI. V trimming: 3 bases; J trimming: 6 bases; junction bases outside the gene matches: 8. The CDR3 extends over 15 amino acids. CDR3 in amino acids: CASSPRDREAHGYTF. The CDR3 nucleotides read TGTGCCAGCTCACCCCGGGACAGGGAAGCGCATGGCTACACCTTC.

V gene TRBV20-1 combines with J gene TRBJ1-5, with D uncertain. This CDR3 comprises 13 residues. The germline V gene encodes CDR1 DFQATT and CDR2 SNEGSKA (reference sequence). V was pared by 7 bases and J by 0 bases, with 10 bases between. CDR3 in amino acids: CSGLKDSNQPQHF. CDR3 sequence (DNA): TGCAGTGGGCTGAAAGATAGCAATCAGCCCCAGCATTTT.